This passage covers 8 T cell receptor beta chains from one sample sequenced in a study of early T cells in non-severe SARS-CoV-2 infection. Via MiXCR, TCRdb re-called the 5' RACE reads, giving one row per CDR3 protein. The sample lists about 66,000 distinct CDR3 sequences, less than 15% occurring once. Specimen: whole blood. The receptors were sampled from an adult who was a healthcare worker with PCR-confirmed SARS-CoV-2 infection or an uninfected control (not recorded which).

The chain recombines TRBV27 with TRBJ2-2; 7 bases are shared with TRBD1. From germline, CDR1 is MNHEY and CDR2 SMNVEV (reference sequence). Trimming at V came to 3 bases and at J to 3 bases, leaving 1 base not matched to a gene. The CDR3 has 14 amino acids. The CDR3 sequence is CASSFQGDTGELFF. CDR3 in DNA: TGTGCCAGCAGTTTCCAGGGGGACACCGGGGAGCTGTTTTTT.

The chain joins TRBV24-1 to TRBJ2-1; no clear D. CDR1 KGHDR and CDR2 SFDVKD come from the germline V gene. Trimming took 1 base from V and 5 from J, leaving 8 bases between them. The CDR3 loop spans 14 amino acids. CDR3 sequence reads: CATSDFVRHNEQFF. As DNA, the CDR3 is TGTGCCACCAGTGATTTCGTCAGACACAATGAGCAGTTCTTC.

J is TRBJ1-2 and V is TRBV29-1; D call uncertain. The V end lost 4 bases, the J end lost 4 bases, and 13 bases lay between the germline ends. The CDR3 is 13 residues long. CDR1 is SQVTM, CDR2 ANQGSEA, per germline. The CDR3 reads CSVVFGVGYGYTF. CDR3 coding DNA: TGCAGCGTTGTATTCGGTGTCGGCTATGGCTACACCTTC.

The sample holds a few counts of this clonotype. The CDR3 DNA reads as TGTGCCACCAGCAGAGATAAGGGCAGTGAGCAGTTCTTC. Protein sequence: CATSRDKGSEQFF. The chain couples TRBV15 to TRBJ2-1; the D is unclear. The germline gives CDR1 LNHNV, CDR2 YYDKDF (reference sequence). CDR3 length equals 13 residues. The ends were cut back, 0 bases at V and 9 bases at J, with 9 bases in the middle.

The V call is TRBV5-4, the J call TRBJ2-7, with TRBD2 matching over 9 bases. Germline V CDR1 and CDR2: SGHNT, YYREEE (reference sequence). Unmatched junction bases numbered 10, after V lost 4 bases and J lost 5 bases. The length of the CDR3 is 15 residues. CDR3 in DNA: TGTGCCAGCAGCCTTCCGGGACTAGCTGCAAACGAGCAGTACTTC. Protein sequence: CASSLPGLAANEQYF.

The chain couples TRBV3-1 to TRBJ2-3; 9 bases map to TRBD2. The CDR3 has 17 amino acids. Germline V gene sequence: CDR1 LGHDT, CDR2 YNNKEL (reference sequence). The V gene end was trimmed by 7 bases and the J gene end by 6 bases; junction bases not matched to a gene: 17. CDR3 DNA: TGTGCCAGCAAGAACTTTGGGCAGGCGGGAGGGTTGGATACGCAGTATTTT. As protein: CASKNFGQAGGLDTQYF.

There are many counts of this clonotype. The V gene is TRBV28, the J gene TRBJ1-5; D not resolved. Looked up from germline, CDR1 is MDHEN and CDR2 is SYDVKM. V gave up 4 bases and J gave up 4 bases, with 17 bases separating them. This CDR3 region has 16 residues. CDR3 nucleotides: TGTGCCAGCAGTTCTCCCGACATCTTTCGGAATCAGCCCCAGCATTTT. Protein: CASSSPDIFRNQPQHF.

This clonotype was found a few times. This sequence joins TRBV19 and TRBJ2-1; 7 nucleotides align to TRBD2. Trimming took 6 bases from V and 5 from J; bases not matched to a gene: 13. CDR3 size: 16 residues. Germline V gene lookup returns CDR1 LNHDA and CDR2 SQIVND (reference sequence). CDR3 nucleotides: TGTGCCAGTAGGGATCCGGGACTACCTATCCACAATGAGCAGTTCTTC. The encoded protein is CASRDPGLPIHNEQFF.